This passage covers 30 T cell receptor beta chains from one sample sequenced in a study of T cell responses to AZD1222 COVID-19 vaccine. Data came from immunoSEQ multiplex PCR; TCRdb stores just in-frame clones and leaves some out. The table records around 100,000 clones, approximately 90% of them present only once. The starting material was peripheral blood, obtained on day 0 of AZD1222 vaccination. These TCRs come from an adult in good health.

The V call is TRBV25-1, the J call TRBJ2-5, with D possibly matching TRBD2 (5 bases). CDR1 MGHDK and CDR2 SYGVNS come from the germline V gene. V lost 0 bases and J 4 bases, leaving 9 bases between the germline ends. CDR3 length: 14 residues. The DNA of the CDR3 is TGTGCCAGCAGTGAATATAGGGCGGGAGAGACCCAGTACTTC. This translates into CASSEYRAGETQYF.

The V and J genes are TRBV10-2 and TRBJ1-3; D remains unclear. The CDR3 is 16 residues long. CDR1 and CDR2 (germline): WSHSY, SAAADI. The V and J ends lost 4 bases and 0 bases respectively, with 13 bases between them. CDR3 sequence: CASSGEEGISGNTIYF. CDR3 DNA: TGCGCCAGCAGTGGGGAAGAGGGAATCTCTGGAAACACCATATATTTT.

The chain employs TRBV9 and TRBJ1-4, with TRBD1 matching over 9 bases. CDR1 SGDLS and CDR2 YYNGEE come from the germline V gene. V dropped 4 bases and J dropped 7; count of bases not matched to a gene: 8. The CDR3 has 15 residues. In DNA, the CDR3 is TGTGCCAGCAGCCCTGGGGACAGGGTGGCTGAAAAACTGTTTTTT. Its translation is CASSPGDRVAEKLFF.

The CDR3 loop reads CASSLISENTEAFF. The CDR3 bases are TGTGCCAGCAGCTTAATTTCAGAGAACACTGAAGCTTTCTTT. V is TRBV7-9 and J is TRBJ1-1; no definite D call. The V gene lost 2 bases and the J gene lost 1 base, with 8 bases spanning the gap. The CDR3 runs to 14 residues. From germline, CDR1 is SEHNR and CDR2 FQNEAQ (reference sequence).

This clone has more than one count but fewer than ten. The chain carries TRBV9 and TRBJ2-2, with a possible D match to TRBD2 (6 bases). Trimming shortened V by 3 bases and J by 1 base, and 10 bases separated the two germline ends. The length of the CDR3 is 15 residues. Per germline, CDR1 SGDLS and CDR2 YYNGEE. CDR3 residues: CASSAGLGNTGELFF. CDR3 bases: TGTGCCAGCAGCGCGGGACTGGGGAACACCGGGGAGCTGTTTTTT.

This CDR3 reads CASSRGTSGTDTQYF. CDR3 DNA sequence: TGTGCCAGCAGTCGAGGGACTAGCGGCACAGATACGCAGTATTTT. This rearrangement joins TRBV7-3 to TRBJ2-3; 10 bases agree with TRBD2. Germline assignment: CDR1 SGHTA and CDR2 FQGTGA. This CDR3 is built from 15 residues. With V trimmed by 6 bases and J by 1 base, 4 bases remained unmatched.

Turning to this clone: Within the sample, other DNA sequences also encode this same CDR3. The chain has TRBV11-3 and TRBJ2-7, with TRBD1 matching over 7 bases. The CDR3 is 12 residues long. CDR1 SGHNT and CDR2 YENEEA come from the germline V gene. The ends lost 5 bases at V and 4 bases at J; junction bases unmatched: 2. The CDR3 here is CASSKTGYEQYF. The DNA for the CDR3 is TGTGCCAGCAGCAAGACAGGGTACGAGCAGTACTTC. The whole variable domain, remainder taken from reference TRBV11-3 and TRBJ2-7, is EAGVVQSPRYKIIEKKQPVAFWCNPISGHNTLYWYLQNLGQGPELLIRYENEEAVDDSQLPKDRFSAERLKGVDSTLKIQPAELGDSAVYLCASSKTGYEQYFGPGTRLTVT.

The chain links TRBV27 to TRBJ1-1, with a possible D match to TRBD1 (5 bases). V lost 6 bases and J 1 base, leaving 12 bases between the germline ends. CDR3 length: 14 amino acids. The V gene's germline CDR1 is MNHEY and CDR2 SMNVEV (reference sequence). This CDR3 is CASRLQGENTEAFF. The CDR3 region has the DNA TGTGCCAGCAGACTCCAGGGAGAGAACACTGAAGCTTTCTTT.

This chain connects TRBV19 to TRBJ1-4; 8 nucleotides match TRBD1. CDR3 length equals 15 residues. Germline CDR1 is LNHDA and CDR2 is SQIVND (reference sequence). Trimming at V came to 5 bases and at J to 4 bases, leaving 6 bases not matched to a gene. CDR3 region: CASSSRQGNNEKLFF. CDR3 in DNA: TGTGCCAGTAGTTCCAGACAGGGGAATAATGAAAAACTGTTTTTT.

J is TRBJ1-1 and V is TRBV18; a possible D gene is TRBD1 (5 bases). CDR3 length: 13 residues. CDR1 is KGHSH, CDR2 LQKENI, per germline. Trimming removed 3 bases from V and 1 base from J, with 6 bases in between. The CDR3 nucleotides are TGTGCCAGCTCACCCGGGGGGAACACTGAAGCTTTCTTT. Its protein is CASSPGGNTEAFF.

V and J are TRBV10-3 and TRBJ2-1; D call uncertain. V was pared by 6 bases and J by 7 bases, with 7 bases between. Germline V gene lookup returns CDR1 ENHRY and CDR2 SYGVKD. This CDR3 has 11 amino acids. The CDR3 loop is CAISLENEQFF. In nucleotides, the CDR3 is TGTGCCATCAGCCTAGAAAATGAGCAGTTCTTC.

The rearrangement uses TRBV7-9 and TRBJ1-1; tentatively, D is TRBD1 (6 bases). Germline-derived CDR1 and CDR2 are SEHNR and FQNEAQ (reference sequence). CDR3 length: 14 amino acids. The germline V and J ends were trimmed by 2 bases and 7 bases, with 14 bases remaining between them. Here the CDR3 reads CASSLRGAPHEAFF. The CDR3 bases are TGTGCCAGCAGCTTAAGGGGGGCACCCCATGAAGCTTTCTTT.

The rearrangement uses TRBV5-1 and TRBJ2-7; 7 bases map to TRBD1. Germline V gene lookup returns CDR1 SGHRS and CDR2 YFSETQ. This CDR3 has 15 amino acids. The J segment lost 3 bases and the V segment lost 0 bases, leaving 6 bases of the junction unmatched. CDR3 in DNA: TGCGCCAGCAGCTTGGTCGGGACAGACCTCTACGAGCAGTACTTC. Residues: CASSLVGTDLYEQYF.

This chain uses TRBV7-6 with TRBJ2-1; D may be TRBD1 (5 bases). The CDR3 length is 16 residues. The germline V gene has CDR1 SGHVS and CDR2 FNYEAQ. V was shortened by 5 bases and J by 6 bases, with 20 bases between the two germline ends. The CDR3 region has the DNA TGTGCCAGCAGCCCAGGGCACCTCCTGATGCCCAATGAGCAGTTCTTC. It specifies CASSPGHLLMPNEQFF.

The rearrangement joins TRBV19 to TRBJ2-1; tentatively, D is TRBD1 (5 bases). Germline CDR1 and CDR2: LNHDA and SQIVND (reference sequence). The CDR3 extends over 14 amino acids. Trimming shortened V by 9 bases and J by 5 bases, and 17 bases separated the two germline ends. CDR3 amino acids: CASSGWRTDNEQFF. The CDR3 DNA sequence: TGTGCCAGCTCAGGGTGGCGTACAGACAATGAGCAGTTCTTC.

This clone has just one count. The chain has TRBV25-1 and TRBJ1-1; 7 nucleotides align to TRBD1. CDR1 MGHDK and CDR2 SYGVNS come from the germline V gene. This CDR3 contains 13 residues. V lost 8 bases to trimming and J lost 0 bases; unmatched junction nucleotides: 3. The CDR3 coding sequence is TGTGCCAGCGGGACAGCTATGAACACTGAAGCTTTCTTT. Protein product: CASGTAMNTEAFF.

The chain couples TRBV7-9 to TRBJ2-3, with D uncertain. CDR1 and CDR2 (germline): SEHNR, FQNEAQ (reference sequence). The CDR3 is 15 residues long. V lost 5 bases and J 4 bases, leaving 16 bases between the germline ends. This chain's CDR3 is CASSARIGKADTQYF. As DNA, the CDR3 is TGTGCCAGCAGCGCCAGAATAGGGAAGGCAGATACGCAGTATTTT.

The rearrangement joins TRBV11-3 to TRBJ1-1; D ambiguous. Between the trimmed V and J ends, which lost 7 bases and 1 base, there was a span of 19 bases. CDR3 length: 16 amino acids. Germline V gene sequence: CDR1 SGHNT, CDR2 YENEEA. CDR3: CASTRSREEANTEAFF. The CDR3 DNA sequence: TGTGCCAGCACCCGAAGCCGGGAAGAGGCGAACACTGAAGCTTTCTTT.

The chain carries TRBV11-2 and TRBJ2-3; TRBD2 matches 12 bases. Germline trimming cut 2 bases from V and 4 bases from J; bases unmatched to any gene: 4. CDR1 SGHAT and CDR2 FQNNGV come from the germline V gene. The CDR3 extends over 16 amino acids. The CDR3 bases are TGTGCCAGCAGCTTATCTAGCGGGGGGGTTGCAGATACGCAGTATTTT. This codes for CASSLSSGGVADTQYF.

There are a few counts of this clone. The J gene is TRBJ2-1, the V gene TRBV12-5; D assignment may be TRBD1 or TRBD2 (5 bases each). Deletions cut 5 bases from V and 8 bases from J, with 13 bases between. Germline assignment: CDR1 LGHNT and CDR2 FRNRAP. The CDR3 has 13 residues. The CDR3 loop is CASGPALGDEQFF. The CDR3 region has the DNA TGTGCTAGTGGTCCGGCCTTGGGGGATGAGCAGTTCTTC.

This clone was seen once. The gene calls are TRBV4-3 and TRBJ2-3, with 7 bases lining up with TRBD2. Germline assignment: CDR1 LGHNA and CDR2 YSLEER. CDR3 length equals 15 residues. Unmatched junction bases numbered 7, after V lost 5 bases and J lost 2 bases. The CDR3: CASSIATSFTDTQYF. CDR3 DNA sequence: TGCGCCAGCAGCATCGCGACTAGCTTCACAGATACGCAGTATTTT.

The chain recombines TRBV4-1 with TRBJ1-1, with 10 nucleotides matching TRBD1. Germline V gene lookup returns CDR1 MGHRA and CDR2 YSYEKL. J was trimmed by 6 bases and V by 0 bases; bases with no gene match: 1. The length of the CDR3 is 14 residues. In DNA, the CDR3 is TGCGCCAGCAGCCAAGACGGACAGGGGGCTGAAGCTTTCTTT. Its protein is CASSQDGQGAEAFF.

This rearrangement joins TRBV29-1 to TRBJ2-5; perhaps TRBD2 as D (5 bases). Germline CDR1 reads SQVTM; CDR2 reads ANQGSEA. This CDR3 is built from 12 residues. V was shortened by 5 bases and J by 9 bases, with 16 bases between the two germline ends. CDR3 region: CSVLLPTGAQYF. The CDR3 coding sequence is TGCAGCGTTTTACTCCCCACCGGGGCCCAGTACTTC.

The chain couples TRBV19 to TRBJ1-5; D perhaps matches TRBD1 (6 bases). CDR1 is LNHDA, CDR2 SQIVND, per germline (reference sequence). The CDR3 extends over 13 amino acids. Trimming pared 8 bases from V and 7 bases from J, leaving 15 bases between. The CDR3 region is CASVQGRGQPQHF. For the CDR3, the DNA is TGTGCCAGTGTACAGGGAAGAGGGCAGCCCCAGCATTTT. The entire variable domain, with the rest obtained from reference TRBV19 and TRBJ1-5, is as follows: DGGITQSPKYLFRKEGQNVTLSCEQNLNHDAMYWYRQDPGQGLRLIYYSQIVNDFQKGDIAEGYSVSREKKESFPLTVTSAQKNPTAFYLCASVQGRGQPQHFGDGTRLSIL.

As DNA, the CDR3 is TGTGCCAGCAACTCTCAGCGGGGCACTGAAGCTTTCTTT. Its protein product is CASNSQRGTEAFF. The rearrangement links TRBV6-5 to TRBJ1-1; no firm D call. CDR1 is MNHEY, CDR2 SVGAGI, per germline. V was trimmed by 7 bases and J by 4 bases, leaving 13 bases between them. This CDR3 region has 13 residues.

The chain recombines TRBV4-1 with TRBJ2-7; D possibly corresponds to TRBD2 (6 bases). Per germline, CDR1 MGHRA and CDR2 YSYEKL. This CDR3 is built from 14 residues. The V gene lost 4 bases and the J gene lost 4 bases, with 14 bases spanning the gap. CDR3 coding DNA: TGCGCCAGCAGCCCCATTCCAGGGAGGTACGAGCAGTACTTC. Encoded protein: CASSPIPGRYEQYF.

J is TRBJ1-4 and V is TRBV10-3; D gene uncertain. The CDR3 spans 18 residues. V was shortened by 0 bases and J by 8 bases, with 22 bases between the two germline ends. In germline, CDR1 is ENHRY, CDR2 SYGVKD. CDR3 in amino acids: CAISESKPALTGYEKLFF. In DNA form, the CDR3 reads TGTGCCATCAGTGAGTCTAAACCCGCCCTGACGGGGTACGAAAAACTGTTTTTT.

This chain joins TRBV7-2 and TRBJ1-3, with 10 bases aligning to TRBD1. V shed 4 bases, J shed 4 bases, and the junction held 4 bases outside the gene matches. Germline V gene data show CDR1 as SGHTA and CDR2 as FQGNSA. The CDR3 has 15 residues. This chain's CDR3 is CASSWDRGYGNTIYF. The CDR3 coding sequence is TGTGCCAGCAGCTGGGACAGGGGTTACGGAAACACCATATATTTT.

The CDR3 reads CASSLPQLAGELFF. The CDR3, as DNA: TGTGCCAGCAGCTTACCCCAGCTTGCCGGGGAGCTGTTTTTT. The chain recombines TRBV7-3 with TRBJ2-2, with D unresolved. The V and J ends lost 2 bases and 6 bases respectively, with 10 bases between them. The CDR3 length is 14 residues. Germline CDR1 SGHTA, CDR2 FQGTGA.

This clone appeared a few times. V and J are TRBV5-1 and TRBJ2-2; D assignment may be TRBD1 or TRBD2 (5 bases each). There are 16 residues in the CDR3. Trimming pared 4 bases from V and 1 base from J, leaving 14 bases between. The V gene's germline CDR1 is SGHRS and CDR2 YFSETQ. CDR3 DNA: TGCGCCAGCAGCGCTTCCGGGACCAGGAACACCGGGGAGCTGTTTTTT. It translates to CASSASGTRNTGELFF.